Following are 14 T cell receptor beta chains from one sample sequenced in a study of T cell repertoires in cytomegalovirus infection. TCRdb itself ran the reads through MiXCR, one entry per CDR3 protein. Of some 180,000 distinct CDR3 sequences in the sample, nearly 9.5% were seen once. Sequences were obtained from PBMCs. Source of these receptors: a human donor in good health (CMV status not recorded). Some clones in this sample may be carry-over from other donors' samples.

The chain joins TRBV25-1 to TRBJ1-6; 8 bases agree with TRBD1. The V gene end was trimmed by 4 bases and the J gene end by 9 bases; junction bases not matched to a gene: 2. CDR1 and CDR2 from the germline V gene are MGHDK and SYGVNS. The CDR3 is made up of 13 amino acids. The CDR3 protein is CASSVRGPSPLHF. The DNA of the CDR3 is TGTGCCAGCAGTGTCAGGGGGCCTTCACCCCTCCACTTT.

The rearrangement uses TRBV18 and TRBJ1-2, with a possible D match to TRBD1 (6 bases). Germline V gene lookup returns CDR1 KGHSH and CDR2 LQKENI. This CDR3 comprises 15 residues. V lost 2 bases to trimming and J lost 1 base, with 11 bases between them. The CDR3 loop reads CASSPGTFFNYGYTF. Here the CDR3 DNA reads TGTGCCAGCTCACCAGGGACATTTTTTAACTATGGCTACACCTTC.

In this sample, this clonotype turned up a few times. The CDR3 DNA is TGTGCCAGCAGCCAAGTGAAGGGCGATGAGCAGTTCTTC. This translates into CASSQVKGDEQFF. The chain links TRBV4-2 to TRBJ2-1, with unresolved D. The V gene lost 1 base and the J gene lost 8 bases, with 9 bases spanning the gap. CDR1 and CDR2 (germline): LGHNA, YNFKEQ. The CDR3 loop spans 13 amino acids.

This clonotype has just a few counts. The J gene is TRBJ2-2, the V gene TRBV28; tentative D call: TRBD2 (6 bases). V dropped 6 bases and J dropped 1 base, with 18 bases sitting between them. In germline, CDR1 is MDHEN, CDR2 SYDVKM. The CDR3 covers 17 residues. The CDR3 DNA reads TGTGCCAGCAGACCCAGAGGAGGGGCAGAGAACACCGGGGAGCTGTTTTTT. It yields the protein CASRPRGGAENTGELFF.

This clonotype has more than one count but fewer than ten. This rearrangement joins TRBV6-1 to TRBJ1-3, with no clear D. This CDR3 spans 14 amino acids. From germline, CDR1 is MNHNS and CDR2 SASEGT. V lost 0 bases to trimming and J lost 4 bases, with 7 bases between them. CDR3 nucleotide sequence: TGTGCCAGCAGTGAAGCCCGAGCCGGAAACACCATATATTTT. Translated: CASSEARAGNTIYF.

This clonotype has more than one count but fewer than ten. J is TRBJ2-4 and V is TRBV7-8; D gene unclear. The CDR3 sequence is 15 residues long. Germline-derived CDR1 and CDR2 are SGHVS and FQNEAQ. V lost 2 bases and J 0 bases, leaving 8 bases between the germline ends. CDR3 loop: CASSLYTEAKNIQYF. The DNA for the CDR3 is TGTGCCAGCAGCTTATATACAGAAGCCAAAAACATTCAGTACTTC.

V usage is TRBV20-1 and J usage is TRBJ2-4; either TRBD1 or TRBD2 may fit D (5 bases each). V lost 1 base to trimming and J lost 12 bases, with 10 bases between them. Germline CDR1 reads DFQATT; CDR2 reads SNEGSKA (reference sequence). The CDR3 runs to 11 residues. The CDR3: CSARGSGPQYF. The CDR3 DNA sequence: TGCAGTGCTAGAGGGTCGGGACCTCAGTACTTC.

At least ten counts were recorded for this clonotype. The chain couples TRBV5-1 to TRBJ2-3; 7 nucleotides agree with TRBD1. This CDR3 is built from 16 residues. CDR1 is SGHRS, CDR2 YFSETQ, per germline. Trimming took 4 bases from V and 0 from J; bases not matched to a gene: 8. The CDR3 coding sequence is TGCGCCAGCAGCAAGACCGGGACAGCTAGCACAGATACGCAGTATTTT. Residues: CASSKTGTASTDTQYF.

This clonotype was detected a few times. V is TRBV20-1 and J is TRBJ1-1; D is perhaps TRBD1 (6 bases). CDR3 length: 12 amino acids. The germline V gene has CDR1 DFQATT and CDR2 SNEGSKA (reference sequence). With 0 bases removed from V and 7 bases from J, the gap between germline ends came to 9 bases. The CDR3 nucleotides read TGCAGTGCTAGAGATAGGACAGATGAAGCTTTCTTT. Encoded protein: CSARDRTDEAFF.

The CDR3 DNA reads TGTGCCAGCAGCTTAGAACTAGCGGGGGGGCACAATGAGCAGTTCTTC. Encoded protein: CASSLELAGGHNEQFF. V is TRBV7-2 and J is TRBJ2-1; 13 bases are shared with TRBD2. From germline, CDR1 is SGHTA and CDR2 FQGNSA. The CDR3 totals 16 residues. Germline trimming cut 1 base from V and 5 bases from J; bases unmatched to any gene: 2.

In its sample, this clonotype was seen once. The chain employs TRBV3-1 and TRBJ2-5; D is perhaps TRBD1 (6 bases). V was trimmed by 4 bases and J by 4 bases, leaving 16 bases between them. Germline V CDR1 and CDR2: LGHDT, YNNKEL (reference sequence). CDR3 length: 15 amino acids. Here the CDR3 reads CASSLDRRETETQYF. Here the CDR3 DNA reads TGTGCCAGCAGCCTAGACAGGAGAGAGACAGAGACCCAGTACTTC.

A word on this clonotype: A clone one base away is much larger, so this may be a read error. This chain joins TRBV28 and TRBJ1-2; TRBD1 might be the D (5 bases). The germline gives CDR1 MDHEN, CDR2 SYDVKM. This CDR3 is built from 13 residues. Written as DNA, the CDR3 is TGTGCCAGCAGTTTCCTGAGGGACTATGGCTACATCTTC. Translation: CASSFLRDYGYIF.

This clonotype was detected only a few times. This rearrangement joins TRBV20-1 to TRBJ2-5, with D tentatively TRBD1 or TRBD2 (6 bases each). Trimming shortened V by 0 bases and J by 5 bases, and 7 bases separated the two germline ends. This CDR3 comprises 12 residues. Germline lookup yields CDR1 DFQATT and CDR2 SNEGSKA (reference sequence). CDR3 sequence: CSAREGGETQYF. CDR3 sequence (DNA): TGCAGTGCTAGAGAAGGGGGGGAGACCCAGTACTTC.

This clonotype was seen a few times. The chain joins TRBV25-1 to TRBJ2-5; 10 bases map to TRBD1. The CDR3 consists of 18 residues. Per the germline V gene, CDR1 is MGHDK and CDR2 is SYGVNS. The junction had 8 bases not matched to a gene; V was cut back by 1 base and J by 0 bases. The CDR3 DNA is TGTGCCAGCAGTGAATCGTTCCGGGACAGGGGACACCAAGAGACCCAGTACTTC. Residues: CASSESFRDRGHQETQYF.